These 2 T cell receptor beta chains came from one sample sequenced in a study of blood T cell repertoires in COVID-19. The assay was immunoSEQ multiplex PCR, and TCRdb's table has in-frame clones only and misses some. Among 100,000 or so clones listed, around 90% were seen once. Sample: peripheral blood. The origin of the receptors is a man in his 70s with acute or convalescent COVID-19.

This rearrangement joins TRBV7-2 to TRBJ2-2; D gene unclear. Between the trimmed V and J ends, which lost 0 bases and 8 bases, there was a span of 10 bases. The CDR3 runs to 14 residues. Germline values: CDR1 SGHTA, CDR2 FQGNSA. CDR3 loop: CASSLAVYGGELFF. Written as DNA, the CDR3 is TGTGCCAGCAGCTTAGCTGTATACGGGGGGGAGCTGTTTTTT.

The rearrangement joins TRBV5-4 to TRBJ2-3; the match to TRBD2 covers 9 bases. This CDR3 spans 16 amino acids. The germline V gene has CDR1 SGHNT and CDR2 YYREEE (reference sequence). The junction had 6 bases not matched to a gene; V was cut back by 2 bases and J by 2 bases. CDR3 bases: TGTGCCAGCAGCTTTCAGCGGGGGGTAATCACAGATACGCAGTATTTT. This translates into CASSFQRGVITDTQYF.